This TCR beta chain originates from a study of molecular identifiers for immune sequencing clone quantification. This clonotype was found many times. A CD8+CD4-CCR7+CD45RA+ gate was used to sort naive CD8 T cells. In TCRdb, the PCR reads were re-called with MiXCR into one record per CDR3 protein. The table records 100,000 or so distinct CDR3 sequences, roughly 38% of them present only once. This CDR3 spans 15 amino acids. Germline V CDR1 and CDR2: SGHVS, FNYEAQ. Deletions cut 5 bases from V and 4 bases from J, with 15 bases between. The TCR comes from a human donor in good health. Some libraries in this study had Jurkat cell RNA spiked in. The chain is built from TRBV7-6 and TRBJ1-5; no clear D gene. Sequencing was carried out using naive CD8+ T cells from blood, with Jurkat cell RNA spiked in. Subset of the sample: FACS-sorted CD8+CD4-CCR7+CD45RA+ naive T cells. The CDR3: CASSPVGWRNQPQHF. The CDR3 DNA is TGTGCCAGCAGCCCGGTGGGGTGGCGGAATCAGCCCCAGCATTTT.